A single T cell receptor (beta chain) is shown here with its context. The antigen is undetermined. This record belongs to a study of T cells in Graves' hyperthyroidism and ophthalmopathy. This CDR3 is 14 amino acids long. Trimming stripped 5 bases from V and 5 bases from J, with 16 bases between. The germline CDR1 and CDR2 sequences are LNHDA and SQIVND (reference sequence). Regarding the study as a whole: Appearing also in blood were most of the thyroid clonotypes expanded above 0.001.

Not enrolled were patients with uncontrolled infection, other autoimmune disease, pregnancy or lactation. Diagnoses rested on clinical symptoms, serum thyroxine and TRAb, thyroid ultrasound and orbital computed tomography. It was RNA transcripts that yielded the amplified TCR beta CDR3 regions. Researchers ran a first-round RT-PCR on the TCR CDR3 using the HTBI primer set. TCRdb re-called the multiplex PCR reads with MiXCR, one entry per CDR3 protein. The sample has approximately 410,000 distinct CDR3 sequences; about 15% are singletons. The source of this sequence is a man aged 18 to 35 with Graves' ophthalmopathy. The chain recombines TRBV19 with TRBJ2-7, with D maybe TRBD2 (7 bases). Input material: blood. The CDR3 here is CASSLEGGYHEQYF. The CDR3 DNA sequence: TGTGCCAGTAGTCTGGAGGGGGGGTACCACGAGCAGTACTTC.